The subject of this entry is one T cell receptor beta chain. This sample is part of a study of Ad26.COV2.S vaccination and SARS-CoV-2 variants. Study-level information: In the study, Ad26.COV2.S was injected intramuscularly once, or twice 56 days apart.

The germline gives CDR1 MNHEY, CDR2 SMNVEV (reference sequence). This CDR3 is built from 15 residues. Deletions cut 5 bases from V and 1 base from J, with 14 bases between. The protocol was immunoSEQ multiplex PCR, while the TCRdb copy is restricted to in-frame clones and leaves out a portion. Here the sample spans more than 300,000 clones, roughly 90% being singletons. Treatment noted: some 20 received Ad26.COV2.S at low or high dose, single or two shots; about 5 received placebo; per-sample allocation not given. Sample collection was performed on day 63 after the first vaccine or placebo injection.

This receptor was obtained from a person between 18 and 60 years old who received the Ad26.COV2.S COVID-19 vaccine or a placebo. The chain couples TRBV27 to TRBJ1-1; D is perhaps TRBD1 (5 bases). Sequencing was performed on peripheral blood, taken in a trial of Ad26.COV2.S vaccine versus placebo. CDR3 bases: TGTGCCAGCAGTCCTGGACGGGGCTGGAACACTGAAGCTTTCTTT. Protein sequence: CASSPGRGWNTEAFF.